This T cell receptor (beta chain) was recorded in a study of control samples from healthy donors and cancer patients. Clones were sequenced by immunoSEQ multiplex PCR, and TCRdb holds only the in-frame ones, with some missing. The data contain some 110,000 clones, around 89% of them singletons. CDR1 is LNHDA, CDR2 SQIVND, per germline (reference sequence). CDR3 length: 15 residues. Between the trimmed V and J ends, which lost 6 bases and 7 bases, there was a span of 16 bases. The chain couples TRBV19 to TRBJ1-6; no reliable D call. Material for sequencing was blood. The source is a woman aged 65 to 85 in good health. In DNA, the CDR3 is TGTGCCAGTAGGAGCGGGAGGCAGCCGAATTCACCCCTCCACTTT. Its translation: CASRSGRQPNSPLHF.